Listed here are 3 T cell receptor beta chains from one sample, sequenced in a study of T-cell memory formation after mild COVID-19. MiXCR was run by TCRdb on the 5' RACE reads, yielding one entry per CDR3 protein. The sample has 120,000 or so distinct CDR3 sequences; approximately 6.3% are singletons. The sequenced sample was PBMCs or a T cell subset sorted from them (not recorded which). These receptors were collected from an adult woman who had mild COVID-19 (a few samples of this study predate the infection). Cell type and time point are not known.

This clonotype was observed a handful of times. V usage is TRBV12-3 or TRBV12-4 and J usage is TRBJ2-7, with D uncertain. V was shortened by 5 bases and J by 7 bases, with 9 bases between the two germline ends. The CDR3 runs to 11 residues. The CDR3 DNA is TGTGCCAGCAGTACCACGAGGGAGCAGTACTTC. Amino acids: CASSTTREQYF.

The V call is TRBV5-1, the J call TRBJ2-1, with TRBD2 identical over 12 bases. The CDR3 spans 15 residues. CDR1 and CDR2 (germline): SGHRS, YFSETQ. Unmatched junction bases numbered 7, after V lost 4 bases and J lost 8 bases. The DNA for the CDR3 is TGCGCCAGCAGCCCTGGTGGGACTAGCGGGCATGAGCAGTTCTTC. Amino acids: CASSPGGTSGHEQFF.

The rearrangement links TRBV20-1 to TRBJ2-7, with D possibly matching TRBD2 (6 bases). The CDR3 sequence is 14 residues long. Germline values: CDR1 DFQATT, CDR2 SNEGSKA (reference sequence). V was cut by 4 bases and J by 2 bases, with 15 bases left in between. The CDR3 loop reads CSAMGRLAPYEQYF. The CDR3 nucleotides read TGCAGTGCTATGGGGAGGCTAGCCCCCTACGAGCAGTACTTC.